These 3 T cell receptor beta chains were sequenced from one sample in a study of OX40 agonist ivuxolimab in advanced cancers. Repertoires were generated with immunoSEQ multiplex PCR, while TCRdb's copy carries only in-frame clones and drops some. The sample holds about 93,000 clones, 90% to 95% seen once. The source material was CD4+ or CD8+ T cells sorted from blood, sampled in a trial of the OX40 agonist ivuxolimab. The source is an adult with an advanced solid tumor such as melanoma, head and neck, liver or kidney cancer.

Concerning this clone: The sample contains more than one DNA sequence encoding this CDR3. This rearrangement joins TRBV6-1 to TRBJ1-2; D may be TRBD1 (6 bases). The CDR3 is made up of 15 amino acids. V lost 7 bases to trimming and J lost 8 bases, with 23 bases between them. CDR1 is MNHNS, CDR2 SASEGT, per germline. CDR3 residues: CASILGGAGAAGYTF. The CDR3 DNA reads as TGTGCCAGCATCCTAGGGGGTGCCGGGGCAGCAGGCTACACCTTC.

This clone is a singleton in its sample. The V and J genes are TRBV6-6 and TRBJ2-2; D is ambiguous. This CDR3 has 13 amino acids. V lost 6 bases and J lost 6, with 11 bases in between. Per germline, CDR1 MNHNY and CDR2 SVGAGI (reference sequence). The DNA for the CDR3 is TGTGCCAGCAGCCCAACCGGTCCCGGGGAGCTGTTTTTT. This gives the protein CASSPTGPGELFF.

V usage is TRBV30 and J usage is TRBJ2-5; TRBD2 matches 12 bases. Per the germline V gene, CDR1 is GTSNPN and CDR2 is SVGIG (reference sequence). J was trimmed by 5 bases and V by 0 bases; bases with no gene match: 1. The CDR3 contains 14 residues. The CDR3 DNA is TGTGCCTGGAGTGTAACTAGCGGGGGGGAGACCCAGTACTTC. This sequence encodes CAWSVTSGGETQYF.